One and the same sample provided the 14 T cell receptor beta chains below, sequenced in a study of T-cell reconstitution after alpha-beta-depleted transplantation in children. Unique molecular identifiers were used to barcode this TCRbeta library. TCRdb reprocessed the PCR reads with MiXCR, giving one entry per CDR3 protein. The table includes 90,000 to 130,000 distinct CDR3 sequences, around a tenth detected once. The specimen comprised PBMCs, sampled before TCRalphabeta/CD19-depleted stem cell transplant. Source of these receptors: a boy between 2 and 10 years old with acute lymphoblastic leukemia, due to receive a stem cell transplant.

V and J are TRBV20-1 and TRBJ2-1; TRBD2 agrees at 9 bases. The CDR3 runs to 17 residues. CDR1 and CDR2 from the germline V gene are DFQATT and SNEGSKA (reference sequence). After removal of 1 base from V and 4 bases from J, the junction contained 11 bases not matched to a gene. The CDR3 DNA reads TGCAGTGCTAGAGGGGAACTAGGCGGGAGGGAATACAATGAGCAGTTCTTC. Amino acids: CSARGELGGREYNEQFF.

In this sample, this clonotype turned up many times. The chain uses TRBV20-1 and TRBJ2-1, with a weak D call TRBD1 (6 bases). The V gene's germline CDR1 is DFQATT and CDR2 SNEGSKA (reference sequence). The CDR3 runs to 14 residues. V gave up 0 bases and J gave up 8 bases, with 14 bases separating them. The CDR3 is CSARDLGAYHEQFF. The CDR3 DNA reads TGCAGTGCTAGAGATTTGGGGGCTTACCATGAGCAGTTCTTC.

This clonotype has only a few counts. The chain recombines TRBV4-2 with TRBJ2-5; 7 bases match TRBD2. The V gene's germline CDR1 is LGHNA and CDR2 YNFKEQ. This CDR3 is built from 18 residues. Losses at the gene ends were 1 base for V and 1 base for J; bases not matched to a gene: 12. The CDR3 protein is CASSQAVTSLLPQETQYF. The CDR3 nucleotides read TGTGCCAGCAGCCAAGCGGTGACTAGCCTACTCCCCCAAGAGACCCAGTACTTC.

In this sample, this clonotype turned up a few times. The chain carries TRBV12-3 or TRBV12-4 and TRBJ2-2; a weak D match, TRBD2 (6 bases). The CDR3 runs 12 residues. The V and J ends lost 4 bases and 6 bases respectively, with 6 bases between them. The CDR3 coding sequence is TGTGCCAGCAGTTGGGGGGCCGGGGAGCTGTTTTTT. It encodes CASSWGAGELFF.

This clonotype was detected only a few times. The V and J genes are TRBV5-1 and TRBJ2-3; a possible D gene is TRBD2 (6 bases). V lost 2 bases and J lost 6, with 16 bases in between. Germline lookup yields CDR1 SGHRS and CDR2 YFSETQ. The CDR3 loop spans 15 amino acids. The CDR3 bases are TGCGCCAGCAGCTTAGGCGGGCTAGCGATGGATACGCAGTATTTT. Protein product: CASSLGGLAMDTQYF.

The chain combines TRBV9 with TRBJ1-3; D unresolved. The ends were cut back, 3 bases at V and 0 bases at J, with 10 bases in the middle. The CDR3 runs 15 residues. Germline V gene lookup returns CDR1 SGDLS and CDR2 YYNGEE. CDR3 sequence reads: CASSAEIRSGNTIYF. The CDR3 nucleotides read TGTGCCAGCAGCGCCGAAATCCGCTCTGGAAACACCATATATTTT.

Regarding this clonotype: The junction differs from germline at one of its ends, possibly a read error. The V call is TRBV7-2, the J call TRBJ2-5; D is unresolved. The CDR3 consists of 12 residues. The germline V gene encodes CDR1 SGHTA and CDR2 FQGNSA. The CDR3 sequence is CASSLYSRPPNF. Here the CDR3 DNA reads TGTGCCAGCAGCTTATATAGCAGGCCCCCGAACTTC.

This clonotype turned up a few times. This chain links TRBV20-1 with TRBJ2-2, with D perhaps given as TRBD1 or TRBD2 (7 bases each). The CDR3 spans 16 residues. Trimming removed 0 bases at V and 7 bases at J, with 18 bases between. Per germline, CDR1 DFQATT and CDR2 SNEGSKA (reference sequence). CDR3 sequence (DNA): TGCAGTGCTAGAGATCTCAGGGGGAGGGCTATCGGGGAGCTGTTTTTT. Its protein is CSARDLRGRAIGELFF.

This clonotype was picked up a small number of times. Its ends do not fully match the called genes, so a read error is possible. The chain carries TRBV7-9 and TRBJ2-7; 9 bases agree with TRBD2. This CDR3 spans 13 amino acids. CDR1 and CDR2 (germline): SEHNR, FQNEAQ (reference sequence). CDR3 DNA sequence: TGTGCCACCAGCGGGGGGCGGTCCTACGAGCAGTACTTC. It is translated as CATSGGRSYEQYF.

This clonotype was picked up a small number of times. The rearrangement joins TRBV18 to TRBJ1-1; TRBD1 is a possible D gene (5 bases). This CDR3 region has 16 residues. Trimming took off 5 bases at V and 1 base at J, with 17 bases between the two ends. CDR1 is KGHSH, CDR2 LQKENI, per germline. The DNA for the CDR3 is TGTGCCAGCTCAGTTGGGGGATCAGGTACGAACACTGAAGCTTTCTTT. Residues: CASSVGGSGTNTEAFF.

This clonotype was detected ten times or more. The V gene is TRBV20-1, the J gene TRBJ2-5; 7 nucleotides line up with TRBD2. Germline V gives CDR1 DFQATT, CDR2 SNEGSKA (reference sequence). There are 13 residues in the CDR3. The CDR3 nucleotides are TGCACCCCCCGAGCGGGATCACAAGAGACCCAGTACTTC. Translation: CTPRAGSQETQYF.

This clonotype occurred many times. V and J are TRBV12-3 or TRBV12-4 and TRBJ1-1; the D is unclear. Trimming stripped 6 bases from V and 1 base from J, with 12 bases between. The CDR3 extends over 14 amino acids. CDR3 bases: TGTGCCAGCAGATCTGCCCAGGAGAACACTGAAGCTTTCTTT. It specifies CASRSAQENTEAFF.

This clonotype was picked up many times. This chain links TRBV6-5 with TRBJ2-1; no reliable D call. The V gene's germline CDR1 is MNHEY and CDR2 SVGAGI. Trimming took 6 bases from V and 0 from J, leaving 12 bases between them. This CDR3 has 15 residues. CDR3 nucleotides: TGTGCCAGCAGCTATCGGTCTATCTCCTACAATGAGCAGTTCTTC. Protein sequence: CASSYRSISYNEQFF.

This clonotype was seen at least ten times. The chain links TRBV5-1 to TRBJ1-3; D gene uncertain. In germline, CDR1 is SGHRS, CDR2 YFSETQ. CDR3 length equals 13 residues. Between the trimmed V and J ends, which lost 5 bases and 0 bases, there was a span of 6 bases. The CDR3 region has the DNA TGCGCCAGCAGTCAGAACTCTGGAAACACCATATATTTT. Its protein is CASSQNSGNTIYF.